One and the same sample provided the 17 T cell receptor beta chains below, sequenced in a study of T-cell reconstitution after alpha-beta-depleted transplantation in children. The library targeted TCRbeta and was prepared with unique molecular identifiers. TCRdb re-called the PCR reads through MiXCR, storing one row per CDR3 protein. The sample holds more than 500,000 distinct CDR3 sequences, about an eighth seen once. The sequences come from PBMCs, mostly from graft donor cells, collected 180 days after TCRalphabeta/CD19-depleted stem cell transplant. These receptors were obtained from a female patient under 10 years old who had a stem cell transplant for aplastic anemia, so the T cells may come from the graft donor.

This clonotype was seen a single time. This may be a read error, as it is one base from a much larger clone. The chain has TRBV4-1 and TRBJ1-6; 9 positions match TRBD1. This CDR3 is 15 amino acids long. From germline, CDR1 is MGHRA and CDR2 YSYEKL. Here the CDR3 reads CASIQDGTGYSPLHF. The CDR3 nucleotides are TGCGCCAGCATCCAAGACGGGACAGGGTATTCACCCCTCCACTTT.

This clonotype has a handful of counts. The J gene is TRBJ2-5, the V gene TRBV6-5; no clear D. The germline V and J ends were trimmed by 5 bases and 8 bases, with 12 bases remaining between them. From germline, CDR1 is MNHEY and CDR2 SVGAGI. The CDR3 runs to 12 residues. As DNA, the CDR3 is TGTGCCAGCAGTGGACCCCACCCCACCCAGTACTTC. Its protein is CASSGPHPTQYF.

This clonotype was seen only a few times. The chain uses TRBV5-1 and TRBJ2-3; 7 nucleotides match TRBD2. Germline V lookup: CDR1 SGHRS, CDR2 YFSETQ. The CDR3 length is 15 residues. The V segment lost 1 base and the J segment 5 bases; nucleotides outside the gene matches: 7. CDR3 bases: TGCGCCAGCAGCTTGCGGGCTAGCGGTTTAGATACGCAGTATTTT. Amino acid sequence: CASSLRASGLDTQYF.

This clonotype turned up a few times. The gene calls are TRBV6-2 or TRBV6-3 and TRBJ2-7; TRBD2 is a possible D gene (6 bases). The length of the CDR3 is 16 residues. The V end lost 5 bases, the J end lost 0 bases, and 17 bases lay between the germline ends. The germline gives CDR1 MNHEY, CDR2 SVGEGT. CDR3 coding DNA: TGTGCCAGCAGTCCCCCGGGCGGGGTTAACTCCTACGAGCAGTACGTC. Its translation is CASSPPGGVNSYEQYV.

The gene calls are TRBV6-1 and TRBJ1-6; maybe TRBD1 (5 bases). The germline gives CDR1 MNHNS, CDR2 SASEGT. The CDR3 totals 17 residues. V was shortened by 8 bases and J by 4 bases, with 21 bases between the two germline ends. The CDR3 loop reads CASGRAGPGRYNSPLHF. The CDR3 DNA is TGTGCCAGCGGTAGGGCGGGACCGGGGCGGTATAATTCACCCCTCCACTTT.

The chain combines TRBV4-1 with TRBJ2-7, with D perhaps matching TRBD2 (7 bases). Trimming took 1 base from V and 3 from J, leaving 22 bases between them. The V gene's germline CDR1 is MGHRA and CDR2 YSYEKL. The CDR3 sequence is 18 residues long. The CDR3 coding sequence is TGCGCCAGCAGCCAAGTATATCTTCGCGGGGAGGGGGACTACGAGCAGTACTTC. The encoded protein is CASSQVYLRGEGDYEQYF.

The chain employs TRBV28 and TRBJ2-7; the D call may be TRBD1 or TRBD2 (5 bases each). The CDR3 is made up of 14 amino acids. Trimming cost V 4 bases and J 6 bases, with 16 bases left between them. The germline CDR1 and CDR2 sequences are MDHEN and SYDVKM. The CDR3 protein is CASSSGTWVREQYV. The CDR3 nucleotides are TGTGCCAGCAGTTCCGGGACCTGGGTTCGCGAGCAGTACGTC.

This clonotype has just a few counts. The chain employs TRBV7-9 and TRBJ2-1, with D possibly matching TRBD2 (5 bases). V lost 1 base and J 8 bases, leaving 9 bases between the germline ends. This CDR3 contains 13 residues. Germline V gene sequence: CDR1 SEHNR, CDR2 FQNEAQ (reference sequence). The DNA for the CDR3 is TGTGCCAGCAGCTTAGTTTCGGGATATGAGCAGTTCTTC. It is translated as CASSLVSGYEQFF.

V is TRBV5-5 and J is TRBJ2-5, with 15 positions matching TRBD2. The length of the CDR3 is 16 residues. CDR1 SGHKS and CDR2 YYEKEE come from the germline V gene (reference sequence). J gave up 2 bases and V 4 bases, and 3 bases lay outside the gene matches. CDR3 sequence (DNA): TGTGCCAGCAGCCGTGGGACTAGCGGGAGGCAAGAGACCCAGTACTTC. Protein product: CASSRGTSGRQETQYF.

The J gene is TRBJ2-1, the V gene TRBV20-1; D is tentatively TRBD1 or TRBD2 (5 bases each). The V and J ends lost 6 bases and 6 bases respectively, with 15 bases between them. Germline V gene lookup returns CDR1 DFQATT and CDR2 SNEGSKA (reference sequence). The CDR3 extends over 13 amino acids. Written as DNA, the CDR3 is TGCAGTGCAAGATTGGGGACCCCCAATGAGCAGTTCTTC. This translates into CSARLGTPNEQFF.

The CDR3 bases are TGTGCCACCAGTGATGCACTCGGGACAGGGAAGTACAATGAGCAGTTCTTC. The encoded protein is CATSDALGTGKYNEQFF. This rearrangement joins TRBV24-1 to TRBJ2-1, with 9 bases fitting TRBD1. This CDR3 comprises 17 residues. V was clipped by 3 bases and J by 4 bases; unmatched bases: 9. Germline-derived CDR1 and CDR2 are KGHDR and SFDVKD.

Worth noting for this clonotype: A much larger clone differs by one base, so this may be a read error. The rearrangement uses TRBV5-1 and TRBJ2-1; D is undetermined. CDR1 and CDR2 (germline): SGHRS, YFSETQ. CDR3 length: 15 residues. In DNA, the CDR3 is TGCGCCAGCAGCCATCGGTGGAGCTCCTACCATGAGCAGTTCTTC. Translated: CASSHRWSSYHEQFF.

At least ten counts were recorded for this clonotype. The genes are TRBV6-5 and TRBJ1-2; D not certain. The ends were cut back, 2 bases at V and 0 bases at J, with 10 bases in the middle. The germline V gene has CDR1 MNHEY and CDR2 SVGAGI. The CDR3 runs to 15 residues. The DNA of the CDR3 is TGTGCCAGCAGTTACGAATACAGCTCTAACTATGGCTACACCTTC. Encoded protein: CASSYEYSSNYGYTF.

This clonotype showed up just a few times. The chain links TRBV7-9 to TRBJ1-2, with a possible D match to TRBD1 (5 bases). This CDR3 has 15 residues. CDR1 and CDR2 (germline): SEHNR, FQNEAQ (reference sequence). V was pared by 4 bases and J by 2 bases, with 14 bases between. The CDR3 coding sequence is TGTGCCAGCAGCTCGACGACAGTCATGAACTATGGCTACACCTTC. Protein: CASSSTTVMNYGYTF.

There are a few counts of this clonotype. The CDR3 region is CASRLGGPTLAAFF. DNA for the CDR3: TGTGCCAGCAGACTCGGGGGACCCACGCTAGCAGCTTTCTTT. V is TRBV12-3 or TRBV12-4 and J is TRBJ1-1; D may be TRBD1 (5 bases). The V end lost 6 bases, the J end lost 10 bases, and 21 bases lay between the germline ends. There are 14 residues in the CDR3.

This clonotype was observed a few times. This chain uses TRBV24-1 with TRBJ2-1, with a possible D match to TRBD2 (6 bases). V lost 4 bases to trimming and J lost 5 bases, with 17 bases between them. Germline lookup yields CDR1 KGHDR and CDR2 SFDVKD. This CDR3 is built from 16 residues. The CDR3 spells CATSDPLGGGDNEQFF. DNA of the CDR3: TGTGCCACCAGTGACCCCCTGGGAGGTGGGGACAATGAGCAGTTCTTC.

As DNA, the CDR3 is TGTGCCATCAGTGAGGGCGGGAGGGCCGGGGAGACCCAGTACTTC. It encodes CAISEGGRAGETQYF. J is TRBJ2-5 and V is TRBV10-3; TRBD2 aligns across 9 bases. V gave up 2 bases and J gave up 5 bases; unmatched junction bases: 6. This CDR3 spans 15 amino acids. Germline V gene lookup returns CDR1 ENHRY and CDR2 SYGVKD.